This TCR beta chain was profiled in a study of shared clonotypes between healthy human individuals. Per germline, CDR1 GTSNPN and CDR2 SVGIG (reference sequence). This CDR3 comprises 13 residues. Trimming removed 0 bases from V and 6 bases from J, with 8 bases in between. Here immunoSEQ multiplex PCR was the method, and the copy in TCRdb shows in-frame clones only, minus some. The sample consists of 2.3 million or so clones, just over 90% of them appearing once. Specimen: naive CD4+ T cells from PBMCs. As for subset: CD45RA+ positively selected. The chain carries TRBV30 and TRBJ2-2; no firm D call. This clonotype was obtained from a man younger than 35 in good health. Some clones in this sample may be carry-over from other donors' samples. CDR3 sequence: CAWSVRSPGELFF. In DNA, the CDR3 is TGTGCCTGGAGTGTACGGAGCCCCGGGGAGCTGTTTTTT.